This TCR beta chain was identified in a study of spatial heterogeneity in lung cancer. Study-level background: Any follow-up PBMC samples that were available went on to be sequenced, and the median time to follow-up was two to three years after resection. An average of more than ten raw reads was observed per unique TCR and UMI combination.

V shed 4 bases and J 0 bases; nucleotides not matched to a gene: 5. The CDR3 extends over 15 amino acids. Germline CDR1 ENHRY, CDR2 SYGVKD. This clonotype was observed many times. Its antigen is not identified. Study-wide points: Blood showed ubiquitous tumor TCRs more often at resection than at routine follow-up.

The time point was: blood at routine non-recurrence follow-up after resection. Extraction of whole RNA from tumor, nontumor lung or frozen PBMC preceded unsorted sequencing. Every TCR cDNA molecule carried a tag that served as a unique molecular identifier. TCRdb itself ran the 5' RACE reads through MiXCR, one entry per CDR3 protein. The sample shows around 30,000 distinct CDR3 sequences, 5% to 6% of them seen only once. This TCR was recovered from a male donor with early-stage non-small cell lung cancer. This sample comprised PBMCs, obtained at follow-up. This chain links TRBV10-3 with TRBJ1-2, with TRBD1 matching over 7 bases. CDR3 coding DNA: TGTGCCATCAGTGGGAGCGGGACAGCTAACTATGGCTACACCTTC. Translated, it gives CAISGSGTANYGYTF.